This section outlines one T cell receptor beta chain sequence together with its context. Donors were healthy HIV-negative adults without recent acute infections or vaccinations. This sample was included in a study of shared clonotypes between healthy human individuals. The assay ran at deep level. The repertoire was sequenced with immunoSEQ multiplex PCR; TCRdb's copy has only in-frame clones and lacks some. Among under 600,000 clones, around 97% were seen once, and the ten largest hold around 0.057%. The sequencing input was naive CD4+ T cells sorted from blood. Subset given: CD45RA+ positively selected. The origin of this receptor is a woman aged 25 to 45 in good health.

CDR3 sequence (DNA): TGTGCCAGCAGCGCCTTCGACTATGTCAGGGGGACCCAGTACTTC. Its protein product is CASSAFDYVRGTQYF. The V gene is TRBV7-9, the J gene TRBJ2-5; D perhaps matches TRBD1 (6 bases). V lost 5 bases and J lost 7, with 20 bases in between. Germline V CDR1 and CDR2: SEHNR, FQNEAQ (reference sequence). The CDR3 runs 15 residues.